The rows below give T cell receptor beta chains drawn from one sample of a study of shared clonotypes between healthy human individuals. The data were produced by immunoSEQ multiplex PCR, yet TCRdb's version contains in-frame clones alone and is incomplete. Of some 240,000 clones listed, 60% to 80% are singletons. The sample comprised memory CD4+ T cells sorted from blood. The receptors were sampled from a man aged 25-40 years in good health. Each CDR3 is given with its conserved first and last residue. A D gene is named only where the DNA matches it firmly. Clone size, where shown, is once, few, many, or a class for clones that have expanded.

TRBJ2-7,-,TRBD2,TRBV6-5,TGTGCCAGCAGTAGTCCAAGCGGGAGTTACGAGCAGTACTTC,CASSSPSGSYEQYF
TRBJ2-7,-,-,TRBV6-6,TGTGCCAGCAGCCCCCCAGGGAGTTCTTTCTACGAGCAGTACTTC,CASSPPGSSFYEQYF
TRBJ1-1,-,-,TRBV5-1,TGCGCCAGCAGTTTCAGGGGCACCGACACTGAAGCTTTCTTT,CASSFRGTDTEAFF
TRBJ1-3,-,-,TRBV6-1,TGTGCCAGCAGAGACCCAGGAAACACCATATATTTT,CASRDPGNTIYF
TRBJ2-1,once,-,TRBV5-1,TGCGCCAGCAGGCCGGGGCCCAACAATGAGCAGTTCTTC,CASRPGPNNEQFF
TRBJ2-3,-,TRBD2,TRBV28,TGTGCCAGCAGTCTCGTAGCGGGCCTTTTTGGCTTAGATACGCAGTATTTT,CASSLVAGLFGLDTQYF
TRBJ2-1,-,-,TRBV11-2,TGTGCCAGCAGCCCGATACGGGGGAGCTCCTACAATGAGCAGTTCTTC,CASSPIRGSSYNEQFF
TRBJ2-7,-,-,TRBV27,TGTGCCAGCAGAGCTAGAGGGGCGTTCTCCTACGAGCAGTACTTC,CASRARGAFSYEQYF
TRBJ2-5,-,-,TRBV7-9,TGTGCCAGCAGCTTCAGTTTAGGGCAGCAAGAGACCCAGTACTTC,CASSFSLGQQETQYF
TRBJ1-3,-,-,TRBV5-8,TGTGCCAGCAGCCCCCGGCGGGGGGGCTCTTGGAACACCATATATTTT,CASSPRRGGSWNTIYF
TRBJ2-7,-,TRBD2,TRBV5-1,TGCGCCAGCATGATCCGGGAGGGCTACGAGCAGTACTTC,CASMIREGYEQYF
TRBJ2-5,-,TRBD2,TRBV20-1,TGCAGTGCTAGAGGCGGGACTAGCGGGTACTTC,CSARGGTSGYF
TRBJ2-7,few,-,TRBV5-1,TGCGCCAGCAGCTACATGGACGGGACCTACGAGCAGTACTTC,CASSYMDGTYEQYF
TRBJ1-5,-,TRBD1,TRBV28,TGTGCCAGCAGCCCAGACAGGGGGCGAAGTCAGTGGCCCCAGCATTTT,CASSPDRGRSQWPQHF
TRBJ2-5,few,-,TRBV7-6,TGTGCCAGCAGCTTAATCGGAAGCGTGGAGACCCAGTACTTC,CASSLIGSVETQYF
TRBJ1-1,-,-,TRBV18,TGTGCCAGCTCAACGAACACTGAAGCTTTCTTT,CASSTNTEAFF
TRBJ2-7,-,TRBD1,TRBV6-1,TGTGCCAGCAGAAAAGACAGGGGAAGCTCCTACGAGCAGTACTTC,CASRKDRGSSYEQYF
TRBJ2-1,few,-,TRBV5-1,TGCGCCAGCAGCTTCCAGGGGATGGGCTCCTACAATGAGCAGTTCTTC,CASSFQGMGSYNEQFF
TRBJ2-2,many,-,TRBV11-2,TGTGCCAGCAGCTCAATAAGGTCAGGGGAGGCCGGGGAGCTGTTTTTT,CASSSIRSGEAGELFF
TRBJ2-3,-,-,TRBV28,TGTGCCAGCAGGACCCACGAGGAGGCTAGCACAGATACGCAGTATTTT,CASRTHEEASTDTQYF
TRBJ1-2,-,-,TRBV20-1,TGCAGTGCTGTGACAGCGGGCTACACCTTC,CSAVTAGYTF
TRBJ2-7,-,TRBD1,TRBV25-1,TGTGCCAGCAGTGAATCTGGGACAGGCCCCTACGAGCAGTACTTC,CASSESGTGPYEQYF
TRBJ2-1,-,-,TRBV19,TGTGCCAGTAGTCTGTCAGGCAGCTCCTACAATGAGCAGTTCTTC,CASSLSGSSYNEQFF
TRBJ2-1,-,-,TRBV7-2,TGTGCCAGCAGCGCCCGGACAGAGGGCAATGAGCAGTTCTTC,CASSARTEGNEQFF
TRBJ1-4,-,-,TRBV4-1,TGCGCCAGCAGCCAAGATTTTTCGGGGTGGATCTCAACTAATGAAAAACTGTTTTTT,CASSQDFSGWISTNEKLFF
TRBJ2-7,once,TRBD2,TRBV10-3,TGTGCCATCAGTGGGAGGGAGGGTAGGTTTTACGAGCAGTACTTC,CAISGREGRFYEQYF
TRBJ2-3,few,-,TRBV6-5,TGTGCCAGCAGTTACGTGGGAGGTAGCACAGATACGCAGTATTTT,CASSYVGGSTDTQYF
TRBJ1-5,-,-,TRBV6-1,TGTGCCAGCAGTGCTAAAATCCAGGGGAGCAATCAGCCCCAGCATTTT,CASSAKIQGSNQPQHF
TRBJ2-7,-,-,TRBV28,TGTGCCAGCCTAAGAACAGGGCGCTACGAGCAGTACTTC,CASLRTGRYEQYF
TRBJ2-1,once,-,TRBV29-1,TGCAGCGCCGGGGCTTATGGGGGGACGGACCCAAACAATGAGCAGTTCTTC,CSAGAYGGTDPNNEQFF
TRBJ2-5,-,TRBD2,TRBV27,TGTGCCAGCAGTTTAACGGCAGGGAGGGTTGGCCAAGAGACCCAGTACTTC,CASSLTAGRVGQETQYF
TRBJ1-5,once,-,TRBV19,TGTGCCAGTAGTATAGATCGGGGCGTAGGGCAGCCCCAGCATTTT,CASSIDRGVGQPQHF
TRBJ1-1,many,-,TRBV2,TGTGCCAGCACCGATGATAGCACTGAAGCTTTCTTT,CASTDDSTEAFF
TRBJ1-2,few,-,TRBV18,TGTGCCAGCTCACCACGCTCTGCAGGGGAGTTTGGCTACACCTTC,CASSPRSAGEFGYTF
TRBJ2-3,-,TRBD1,TRBV5-6,TGTGCCAGCAGCTTAACTTCCGGGACAGACACTAGCACAGATACGCAGTATTTT,CASSLTSGTDTSTDTQYF
TRBJ2-3,-,TRBD2,TRBV5-1,TGCGCCAGCAGCTTACTACGTAGCGGGAGAACCTCATCCACAGATACGCAGTATTTT,CASSLLRSGRTSSTDTQYF
TRBJ2-5,-,-,TRBV29-1,TGCAGCGTTGCACAGAGAGAGACCCAGTACTTC,CSVAQRETQYF
TRBJ2-7,-,-,TRBV4-3,TGCGCCAGCAGCCAGGGCGACACCCGGGGTACCTACGAGCAGTACTTC,CASSQGDTRGTYEQYF
TRBJ2-4,-,-,TRBV28,TGTGCCAGCAGTCCCTGGGATGGGGCGGAGCGGAAAAACATTCAGTACTTC,CASSPWDGAERKNIQYF
TRBJ2-5,once,TRBD2,TRBV28,TGTGCCAGCAGTCTAGCGGGGGCAGTACAAGAGACCCAGTACTTC,CASSLAGAVQETQYF
TRBJ2-5,few,TRBD2,TRBV5-1,TGCGCCAGCAGCTTGACTAGCGGACAAGAGACCCAGTACTTC,CASSLTSGQETQYF
TRBJ2-3,few,-,TRBV5-5,TGTGCCAGCAGCTTCCCTCCAGCAGATACGCAGTATTTT,CASSFPPADTQYF
TRBJ2-1,-,TRBD2,TRBV5-1,TGCGCCAGCAGCTTAAATACGGCGGGGGTCAATGAGCAGTTCTTC,CASSLNTAGVNEQFF
TRBJ2-7,few,-,TRBV7-7,TGTGCCAGCAGCCGGGACACTAACTACGAGCAGTACTTC,CASSRDTNYEQYF
TRBJ2-7,-,TRBD2,TRBV4-1,TGCGCCAGCAGCCAGAGACTAGCGGGGGGGTTTGGCGAGCAGTACTTC,CASSQRLAGGFGEQYF
TRBJ2-3,-,-,TRBV9,TGTGCCAGCAGCGTAAGTTTCGGGCTGAGCACAGATACGCAGTATTTT,CASSVSFGLSTDTQYF
TRBJ1-5,-,-,TRBV7-2,TGTGCCAGCAGCTTAACCGGACTCTGGGGCAATCAGCCCCAGCATTTT,CASSLTGLWGNQPQHF
TRBJ2-7,-,-,TRBV18,TGTGCCAGCTCACCGGGAATGCAGGAGCAGTACTTC,CASSPGMQEQYF
TRBJ1-1,-,TRBD1,TRBV7-9,TGTGCCAGCAGCCCATCGAAGGACAGGGAAATAGCTTTCTTT,CASSPSKDREIAFF
TRBJ2-2,-,-,TRBV6-5,TGTGCCAGCAGCAAGAACACCGGGGAGCTGTTTTTT,CASSKNTGELFF